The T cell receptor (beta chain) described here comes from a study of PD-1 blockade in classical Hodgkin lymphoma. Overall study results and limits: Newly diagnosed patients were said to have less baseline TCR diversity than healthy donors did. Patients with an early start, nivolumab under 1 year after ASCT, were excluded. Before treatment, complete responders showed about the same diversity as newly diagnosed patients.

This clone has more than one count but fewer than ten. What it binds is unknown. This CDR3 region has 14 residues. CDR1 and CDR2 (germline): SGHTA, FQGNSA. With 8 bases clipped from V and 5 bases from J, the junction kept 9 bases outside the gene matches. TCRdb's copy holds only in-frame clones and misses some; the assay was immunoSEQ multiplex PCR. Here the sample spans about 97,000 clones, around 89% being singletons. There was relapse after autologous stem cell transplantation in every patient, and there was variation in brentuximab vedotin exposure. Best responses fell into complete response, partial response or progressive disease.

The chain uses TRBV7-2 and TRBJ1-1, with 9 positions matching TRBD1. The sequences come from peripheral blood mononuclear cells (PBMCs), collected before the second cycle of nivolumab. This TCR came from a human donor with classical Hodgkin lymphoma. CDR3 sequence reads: CASHPGQGITEAFF. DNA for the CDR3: TGTGCCAGCCACCCCGGACAGGGGATTACTGAAGCTTTCTTT.